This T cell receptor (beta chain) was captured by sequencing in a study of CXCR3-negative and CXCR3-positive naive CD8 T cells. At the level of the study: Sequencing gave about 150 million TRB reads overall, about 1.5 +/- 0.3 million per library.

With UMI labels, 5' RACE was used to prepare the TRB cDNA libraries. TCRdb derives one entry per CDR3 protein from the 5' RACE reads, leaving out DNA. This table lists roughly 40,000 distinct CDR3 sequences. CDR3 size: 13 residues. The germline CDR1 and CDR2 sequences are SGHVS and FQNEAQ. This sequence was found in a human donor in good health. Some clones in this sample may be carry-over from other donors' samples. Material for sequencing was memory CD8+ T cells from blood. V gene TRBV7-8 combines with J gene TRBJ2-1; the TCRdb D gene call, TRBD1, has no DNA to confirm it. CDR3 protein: CASSMTGGNEQFF.